The next 12 T cell receptor beta chains were all read from a single sample in a study of PD-1 blockade in classical Hodgkin lymphoma. Relapses following autologous stem cell transplantation were seen in all patients, with brentuximab vedotin exposure varying. Produced via immunoSEQ multiplex PCR; TCRdb's table is partial and in-frame only. The table shows under 60,000 clones, with approximately 70% occurring only once. The specimen was peripheral blood mononuclear cells (PBMCs), collected at baseline. The receptors derive from a human donor with classical Hodgkin lymphoma.

V gene TRBV19 combines with J gene TRBJ2-5; 9 bases are a match to TRBD1. The CDR3 extends over 15 amino acids. Germline trimming cut 4 bases from V and 1 base from J; bases unmatched to any gene: 4. The V gene's germline CDR1 is LNHDA and CDR2 SQIVND (reference sequence). The CDR3 sequence: CASSTLGQGQETQYF. CDR3 in DNA: TGTGCCAGTAGTACCCTGGGACAGGGCCAAGAGACCCAGTACTTC.

This clone has just a few counts. V gene TRBV2 combines with J gene TRBJ2-6, with 10 positions matching TRBD1. The CDR3 runs to 15 residues. The trim removed 7 bases at V and 2 bases at J, leaving 2 bases unmatched. Germline CDR1 SNHLY, CDR2 FYNNEI. CDR3: CASNGQGAGANVLTF. In nucleotides, the CDR3 is TGTGCCAGCAACGGACAGGGGGCTGGGGCCAACGTCCTGACTTTC.

This chain connects TRBV4-2 to TRBJ1-2; D gene ambiguous. Per germline, CDR1 LGHNA and CDR2 YNFKEQ. Between the trimmed V and J ends, which lost 0 bases and 4 bases, there was a span of 15 bases. The CDR3 has 16 residues. CDR3 sequence: CASSQDSQRGTYGYTF. DNA for the CDR3: TGTGCCAGCAGCCAAGATTCCCAGCGGGGTACCTATGGCTACACCTTC.

This chain links TRBV6-6 with TRBJ1-1, with D possibly TRBD1 on 6 matching bases. V lost 5 bases to trimming and J lost 2 bases, with 12 bases between them. CDR3 size: 14 residues. Per germline, CDR1 MNHNY and CDR2 SVGAGI (reference sequence). Written as DNA, the CDR3 is TGTGCCAGCAGTCTGGACAGCCTTAACACTGAAGCTTTCTTT. Its protein product is CASSLDSLNTEAFF.

This chain links TRBV9 with TRBJ1-1; D unclear. V shed 3 bases and J shed 3 bases, with 9 bases lying between them. Germline V lookup: CDR1 SGDLS, CDR2 YYNGEE. The CDR3 is 13 amino acids. Here the CDR3 DNA reads TGTGCCAGCAGCGCCGAATGGTACACTGAAGCTTTCTTT. Its translation is CASSAEWYTEAFF.

This clone was seen only once. J is TRBJ1-3 and V is TRBV5-5; maybe TRBD1 (5 bases). The CDR3 spans 15 residues. Trimming cost V 4 bases and J 0 bases, with 11 bases left between them. CDR1 is SGHKS, CDR2 YYEKEE, per germline (reference sequence). This CDR3 is CASSPTGTSGNTIYF. In DNA, the CDR3 is TGTGCCAGCAGCCCGACCGGGACCTCTGGAAACACCATATATTTT.

This clone was counted only a few times. The chain carries TRBV29-1 and TRBJ2-5; TRBD1 is a possible D gene (5 bases). Trimming took off 3 bases at V and 0 bases at J, with 11 bases between the two ends. CDR1 is SQVTM, CDR2 ANQGSEA, per germline. CDR3 length: 14 amino acids. The CDR3 DNA is TGCAGCGTTGAGGGGCTAACTTACCAAGAGACCCAGTACTTC. It is translated as CSVEGLTYQETQYF.

The chain combines TRBV6-4 with TRBJ2-1, with 10 bases identical to TRBD2. CDR3 length equals 17 residues. V shed 3 bases, J shed 9 bases, and the junction held 14 bases outside the gene matches. Germline V lookup: CDR1 MRHNA, CDR2 SNTAGT. In DNA, the CDR3 is TGTGCCAGCAGTGAGGTAGCGGGGGGACCCCAGCGTGTTGAGCAGTTCTTC. This codes for CASSEVAGGPQRVEQFF.

This rearrangement joins TRBV11-2 to TRBJ2-1, with D possibly being TRBD1 or TRBD2 (5 bases each). Germline CDR1 is SGHAT and CDR2 is FQNNGV. Trimming cost V 3 bases and J 8 bases, with 14 bases left between them. The CDR3 consists of 14 residues. The chain's CDR3 is CASSLRFGADEQFF. The DNA for the CDR3 is TGTGCCAGCAGCTTGCGGTTCGGGGCCGATGAGCAGTTCTTC.

The V call is TRBV4-1, the J call TRBJ1-4; D is undetermined. Trimming removed 0 bases from V and 11 bases from J, with 10 bases in between. Germline CDR1 reads MGHRA; CDR2 reads YSYEKL. This CDR3 contains 13 residues. The CDR3 DNA reads as TGCGCCAGCAGCCAAGATGGTGGCTTTAAACTGTTTTTT. This encodes CASSQDGGFKLFF.

J is TRBJ1-3 and V is TRBV30; 7 bases match TRBD1. The ends lost 5 bases at V and 1 base at J; junction bases unmatched: 5. CDR1 is GTSNPN and CDR2 is SVGIG in the germline V gene (reference sequence). The CDR3 spans 14 residues. CDR3 nucleotides: TGTGCCTGGTACAGACAGGGATCTGGAAACACCATATATTTT. This sequence encodes CAWYRQGSGNTIYF.

This clone was seen once. The rearrangement uses TRBV18 and TRBJ2-1; D may correspond to TRBD1 or TRBD2 (5 bases each). This CDR3 contains 13 residues. Germline V gives CDR1 KGHSH, CDR2 LQKENI. V lost 8 bases and J 7 bases, leaving 15 bases between the germline ends. In DNA form, the CDR3 reads TGTGCCAGCGTTCCCACGGGACGAAATGAGCAGTTCTTC. This sequence encodes CASVPTGRNEQFF. Complete variable domain (other parts from reference TRBV18 and TRBJ2-1): NAGVMQNPRHLVRRRGQEARLRCSPMKGHSHVYWYRQLPEEGLKFMVYLQKENIIDESGMPKERFSAEFPKEGPSILRIQQVVRGDSAAYFCASVPTGRNEQFFGPGTRLTVL.